The T cell receptor beta chain described here comes from a study of cytomegalovirus exposure and HLA in healthy donors. The study's findings and limits: Earlier findings revealed that most TCR beta V segments proved productive either about 87% or about 30% of the time. Donors were assumed by presence/absence analyses to have roughly uniform sequencing depth.

The PCR was carried out with 60 Vbeta primers and 13 Jbeta primers. Measured with immunoSEQ multiplex PCR; TCRdb has only the in-frame clones, and not every one. The sample table sets out 75,000 to 95,000 clones. With regard to this clone: No antigen is known for it.

The CDR3 is 13 residues long. Germline CDR1 GTSNPN, CDR2 SVGIG (reference sequence). Trimming removed 6 bases from V and 7 bases from J, with 19 bases in between. The receptor comes from a woman in her sixties in good health and CMV-seronegative. Input material: PBMCs. This rearrangement joins TRBV30 to TRBJ2-7; tentative D call: TRBD2 (5 bases). CDR3 residues: CACTASPRGEQYF. The CDR3 DNA follows: TGTGCCTGTACCGCCTCCCCCAGAGGGGAGCAGTACTTC.